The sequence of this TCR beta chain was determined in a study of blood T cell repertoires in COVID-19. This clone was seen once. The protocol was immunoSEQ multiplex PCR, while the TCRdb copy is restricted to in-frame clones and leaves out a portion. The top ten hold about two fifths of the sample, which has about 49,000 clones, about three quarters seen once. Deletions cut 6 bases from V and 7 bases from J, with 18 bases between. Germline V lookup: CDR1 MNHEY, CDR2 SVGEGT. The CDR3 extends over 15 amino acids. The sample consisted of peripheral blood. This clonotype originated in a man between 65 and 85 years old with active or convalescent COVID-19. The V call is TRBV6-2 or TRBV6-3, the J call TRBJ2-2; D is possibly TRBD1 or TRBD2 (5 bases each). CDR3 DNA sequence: TGTGCCAGCAGCCTAGCAGCTCAGGGCGGCGGGGAGCTGTTTTTT. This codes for CASSLAAQGGGELFF.